This TCR beta chain was recovered during a study of radiotherapy plus CTLA-4 blockade in lung cancer. Study-wide findings and caveats: An expansion of tumor-derived TCR clones occurred in blood after radiotherapy plus ipilimumab.

Remarks on this clone: What it binds is unknown.

The data were produced by immunoSEQ multiplex PCR, yet TCRdb's version contains in-frame clones alone and is incomplete. The sample includes some 100,000 clones, around 81% seen only once; the top ten take just over 14%. The sequence came from a human donor with non-small cell lung cancer that progressed on radiotherapy plus ipilimumab. This sample comprised peripheral blood, obtained from a patient treated with radiotherapy plus ipilimumab.

CDR3 nucleotides: TGCGCCAGCAGCTGGGGTTCGTGGGAGCAGTACTTC. Protein: CASSWGSWEQYF. This chain connects TRBV5-1 to TRBJ2-7, with D unresolved. Trimming took off 3 bases at V and 7 bases at J, with 11 bases between the two ends. This CDR3 comprises 12 residues. Germline CDR1 reads SGHRS; CDR2 reads YFSETQ.